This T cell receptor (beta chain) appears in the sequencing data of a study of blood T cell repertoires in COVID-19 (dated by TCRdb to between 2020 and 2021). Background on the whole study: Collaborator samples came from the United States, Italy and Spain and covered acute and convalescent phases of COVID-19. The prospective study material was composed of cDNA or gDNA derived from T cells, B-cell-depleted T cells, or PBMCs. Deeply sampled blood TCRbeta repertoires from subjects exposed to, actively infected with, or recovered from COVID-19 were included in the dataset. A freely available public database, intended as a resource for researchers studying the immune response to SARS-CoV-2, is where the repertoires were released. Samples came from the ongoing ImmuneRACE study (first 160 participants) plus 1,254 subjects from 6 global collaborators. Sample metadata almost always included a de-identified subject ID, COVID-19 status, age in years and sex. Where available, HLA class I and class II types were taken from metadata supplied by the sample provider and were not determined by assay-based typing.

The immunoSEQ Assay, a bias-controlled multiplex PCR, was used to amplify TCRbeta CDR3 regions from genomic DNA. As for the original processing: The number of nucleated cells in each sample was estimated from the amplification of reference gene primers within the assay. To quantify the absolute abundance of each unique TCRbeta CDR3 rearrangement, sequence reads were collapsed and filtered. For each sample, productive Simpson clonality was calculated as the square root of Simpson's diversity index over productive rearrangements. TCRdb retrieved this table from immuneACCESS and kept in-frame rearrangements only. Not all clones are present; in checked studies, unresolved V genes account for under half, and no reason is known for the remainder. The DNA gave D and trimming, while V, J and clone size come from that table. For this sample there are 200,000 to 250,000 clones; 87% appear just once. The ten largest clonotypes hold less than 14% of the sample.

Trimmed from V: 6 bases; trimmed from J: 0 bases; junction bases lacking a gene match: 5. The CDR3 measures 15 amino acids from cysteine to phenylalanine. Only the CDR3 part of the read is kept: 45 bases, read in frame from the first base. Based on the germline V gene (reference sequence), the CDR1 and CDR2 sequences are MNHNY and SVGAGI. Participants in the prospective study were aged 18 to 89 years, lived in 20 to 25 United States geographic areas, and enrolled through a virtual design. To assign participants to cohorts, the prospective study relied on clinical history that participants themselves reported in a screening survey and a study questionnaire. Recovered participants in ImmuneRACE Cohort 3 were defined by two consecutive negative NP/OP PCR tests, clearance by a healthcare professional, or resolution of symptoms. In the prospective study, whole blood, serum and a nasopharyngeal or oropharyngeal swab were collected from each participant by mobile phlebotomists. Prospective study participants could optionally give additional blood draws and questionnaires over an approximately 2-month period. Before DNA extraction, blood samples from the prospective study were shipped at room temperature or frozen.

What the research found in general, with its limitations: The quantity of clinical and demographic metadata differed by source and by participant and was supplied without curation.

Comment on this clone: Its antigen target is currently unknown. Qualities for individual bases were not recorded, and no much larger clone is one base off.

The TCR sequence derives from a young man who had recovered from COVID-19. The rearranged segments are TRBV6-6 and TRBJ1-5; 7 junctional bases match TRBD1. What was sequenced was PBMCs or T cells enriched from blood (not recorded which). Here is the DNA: TGTGCCAGCAGGACAGGGAGGTATAGCAATCAGCCCCAGCATTTT. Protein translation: CASRTGRYSNQPQHF.